The clone carrying this T cell receptor (beta chain) appeared a single time. Its antigen is unknown. Sequenced by immunoSEQ multiplex PCR; TCRdb stores in-frame clones only, minus some. This table holds approximately 130,000 clones, roughly nine tenths found once. The data derive from a study of T cell responses to AZD1222 COVID-19 vaccine. Findings and limits, study-wide: Spike regions recognized by vaccine-associated CD4 TCRs spanned the protein, led by 160-218 and 743-854. Receipt of two AZD1222 doses was followed by a rise in Spike-specific TCR breadth and depth. In a largely white British group with more females than males, clonal diversity was possibly underestimated.

The TCR sequence derives from an adult who received the AZD1222 COVID-19 vaccine. The sample in question was peripheral blood, obtained 28 days after the second AZD1222 dose.

CDR3 sequence reads: CASRQPTGGNRSYDYGYTF. CDR3 coding DNA: TGTGCCAGCAGGCAACCGACAGGGGGTAATCGGTCTTACGACTATGGCTACACCTTC. The rearrangement joins TRBV7-9 to TRBJ1-2; 9 bases map to TRBD1. The CDR3 sequence is 19 residues long. The ends lost 6 bases at V and 3 bases at J; junction bases unmatched: 20. Germline lookup yields CDR1 SEHNR and CDR2 FQNEAQ (reference sequence).